This T cell receptor beta chain was sequenced in a study of blood T cell repertoires in COVID-19. On the study more broadly: Material from acute and convalescent COVID-19 was sourced from the United States, Italy and Spain. PBMCs, B-cell-depleted T cells, or T cells provided the cDNA or gDNA that made up the material.

In the authors' workflow: Amplified reference gene primers provided the basis for estimating nucleated cell counts. Clones were sequenced by immunoSEQ multiplex PCR, and TCRdb holds only the in-frame ones, with some missing. V and J calls plus clone size are reproduced from that table; the DNA served to infer D and trimming. The sample yields 200,000 to 300,000 clones, around four fifths seen once. This CDR3 comprises 16 residues. The V gene end was trimmed by 4 bases and the J gene end by 6 bases; junction bases not matched to a gene: 11. Germline V gives CDR1 MGHRA, CDR2 YSYEKL. Sequences were obtained from peripheral blood. V and J are TRBV4-1 and TRBJ2-7; 11 bases are a match to TRBD2. The clonotype originates from a man aged 45-60 years with acute or convalescent COVID-19. The CDR3 is CASSLRQASGGFEQYF. CDR3 nucleotide sequence: TGCGCCAGCAGCCTAAGGCAAGCTAGCGGGGGGTTCGAGCAGTACTTC.